Each of the 27 T cell receptor beta chains below was sequenced from the same sample in a study of HIV-infected patients and healthy controls. Whole blood was used without fractionation, so all unsorted peripheral T cells were included. Alpha and beta constant-region primers primed reverse transcription of about 500 ng RNA. Using multiplexing indices, alpha and beta chain libraries were generated apart by chain-specific third strand synthesis. TCRdb called the 5' RACE reads again in MiXCR, with one record for every CDR3 protein. This sample has around 18,000 distinct CDR3 sequences; about 9.4% occur once, and the top ten carry around 3.1%. The sample was blood. The receptor set was obtained from an adult in good health.

By share of the sample, this clonotype is medium-sized. The chain is built from TRBV6-5 and TRBJ2-5, with 10 nucleotides matching TRBD2. In germline, CDR1 is MNHEY, CDR2 SVGAGI. V lost 3 bases and J lost 3; bases outside the gene matches: 7. The CDR3 runs to 16 residues. CDR3 region: CASSYWASGSKETQYF. In DNA, the CDR3 is TGTGCCAGCAGTTATTGGGCTAGCGGGAGTAAAGAGACCCAGTACTTC.

This clonotype was recorded many times. This chain uses TRBV28 with TRBJ2-1; 8 bases fit TRBD2. Germline V gene sequence: CDR1 MDHEN, CDR2 SYDVKM. The V and J ends lost 8 bases and 7 bases, in that order; junction bases with no gene match: 7. The CDR3 runs 13 residues. The CDR3 is CASLGLGKNEQFF. The DNA for the CDR3 is TGTGCCAGCTTGGGACTAGGCAAAAATGAGCAGTTCTTC.

The rearrangement joins TRBV5-1 to TRBJ1-4, with 8 positions matching TRBD1. This CDR3 region has 18 residues. The V gene end was trimmed by 0 bases and the J gene end by 0 bases; junction bases not matched to a gene: 7. The germline V gene has CDR1 SGHRS and CDR2 YFSETQ. As DNA, the CDR3 is TGCGCCAGCAGCTTGGGACAGGGGTTGATTGCAACTAATGAAAAACTGTTTTTT. As protein: CASSLGQGLIATNEKLFF.

This chain uses TRBV7-2 with TRBJ2-1; 7 nucleotides align to TRBD2. The CDR3 extends over 15 amino acids. Germline loops: CDR1 SGHTA, CDR2 FQGNSA. V shed 0 bases and J 4 bases; nucleotides not matched to a gene: 3. CDR3 sequence: CASSLASGIYNEQFF. As DNA, the CDR3 is TGTGCCAGCAGCTTAGCAAGCGGGATTTACAATGAGCAGTTCTTC.

The chain recombines TRBV11-1 with TRBJ2-3, with unresolved D. The CDR3 is 11 amino acids. The V gene lost 3 bases and the J gene lost 6 bases, with 4 bases spanning the gap. Germline V gives CDR1 SGHAT, CDR2 FQDESV (reference sequence). The DNA for the CDR3 is TGTGCCAGCAGCTTCGGTGATACGCAGTATTTT. This translates into CASSFGDTQYF.

By frequency in the sample, this clonotype is medium-sized. J is TRBJ2-7 and V is TRBV24-1, with a possible D match to TRBD2 (5 bases). Germline V gene data show CDR1 as KGHDR and CDR2 as SFDVKD. The length of the CDR3 is 14 residues. V lost 4 bases to trimming and J lost 9 bases, with 18 bases between them. The CDR3 is CATSDRPRASGQYF. CDR3 bases: TGTGCCACCAGTGACCGTCCGAGGGCATCTGGGCAGTACTTC.

The DNA for the CDR3 is TGTGCCAGCAGTTTAGGAGGGGTCTTTAGCACAGATACGCAGTATTTT. Amino acid sequence: CASSLGGVFSTDTQYF. The rearrangement links TRBV12-3 or TRBV12-4 to TRBJ2-3; D tentatively fits TRBD1 or TRBD2 (5 bases each). The CDR3 spans 16 residues. The V and J ends lost 1 base and 0 bases respectively, with 11 bases between them.

The rearrangement uses TRBV5-4 and TRBJ2-7; a possible D gene is TRBD1 (5 bases). Germline values: CDR1 SGHNT, CDR2 YYREEE (reference sequence). This CDR3 has 15 residues. V was cut by 4 bases and J by 2 bases, with 16 bases left in between. The CDR3 DNA follows: TGTGCCAGCAGCCCCAACCGTGGGGCCACCTACGAGCAGTACTTC. It codes for CASSPNRGATYEQYF.

By proportion, this clonotype is medium-sized. The chain joins TRBV28 to TRBJ2-3; D is undetermined. CDR1 and CDR2 (germline): MDHEN, SYDVKM. Trimming took off 5 bases at V and 6 bases at J, with 24 bases between the two ends. This CDR3 is built from 17 residues. CDR3 loop: CASSTPYGITDTDTQYF. The CDR3 region has the DNA TGTGCCAGCAGTACCCCGTATGGGATCACCGATACGGATACGCAGTATTTT.

This clonotype was picked up many times. The chain employs TRBV5-1 and TRBJ2-3, with D perhaps TRBD1 or TRBD2 (6 bases each). Germline V gene data show CDR1 as SGHRS and CDR2 as YFSETQ. Trimming stripped 2 bases from V and 3 bases from J, with 19 bases between. The CDR3 contains 17 residues. CDR3 loop: CASSFTGAGVDTDTQYF. The CDR3 bases are TGCGCCAGCAGCTTTACGGGAGCAGGGGTCGATACAGATACGCAGTATTTT.

This clonotype was counted at least ten times. The chain carries TRBV5-1 and TRBJ2-3, with 9 bases matching TRBD2. Germline CDR1 is SGHRS and CDR2 is YFSETQ. This CDR3 region has 17 residues. Trimming removed 4 bases from V and 0 bases from J; junction bases left unmatched: 9. The DNA of the CDR3 is TGCGCCAGCAGCCCCGGGGTAGCGGGAGCTAGCACAGATACGCAGTATTTT. Amino acid sequence: CASSPGVAGASTDTQYF.

V is TRBV4-1 and J is TRBJ2-7, with 10 bases that match TRBD1. Germline V lookup: CDR1 MGHRA, CDR2 YSYEKL. The ends lost 1 base at V and 3 bases at J; junction bases unmatched: 3. The CDR3 extends over 15 amino acids. The CDR3: CASSQVGTGDYEQYF. The CDR3 DNA is TGCGCCAGCAGCCAAGTGGGGACAGGGGACTACGAGCAGTACTTC.

CDR3 region: CASSLVPSQGPGANVLTF. As DNA, the CDR3 is TGTGCCAGCAGCTTAGTTCCTTCCCAGGGTCCTGGGGCCAACGTCCTGACTTTC. J is TRBJ2-6 and V is TRBV7-2; TRBD1 might be the D (5 bases). CDR3 length: 18 residues. V lost 1 base to trimming and J lost 2 bases, with 15 bases between them. Germline CDR1 and CDR2: SGHTA and FQGNSA.

This clonotype was observed a few times. V usage is TRBV5-1 and J usage is TRBJ1-1; D possibly corresponds to TRBD1 (6 bases). The V and J ends lost 4 bases and 2 bases respectively, with 15 bases between them. The V gene's germline CDR1 is SGHRS and CDR2 YFSETQ. The CDR3 covers 15 residues. The CDR3, as DNA: TGCGCCAGCAGCAAAGACCCGACAGGCAACACTGAAGCTTTCTTT. This translates into CASSKDPTGNTEAFF.

This clonotype appeared many times. The J gene is TRBJ2-3, the V gene TRBV24-1, with TRBD2 matching over 8 bases. V gave up 1 base and J gave up 6 bases; unmatched junction bases: 20. This CDR3 spans 20 amino acids. CDR1 is KGHDR and CDR2 is SFDVKD in the germline V gene. CDR3 sequence (DNA): TGTGCCACCAGTGATTTCAGGGCCCCCAGCGGGGGAGAACCGGTCGATACGCAGTATTTT. Translated, it gives CATSDFRAPSGGEPVDTQYF.

There are many counts of this clonotype. This chain uses TRBV9 with TRBJ1-4; TRBD1 might be the D (6 bases). This CDR3 is 15 amino acids long. Trimming removed 0 bases from V and 11 bases from J, with 17 bases in between. Germline loops: CDR1 SGDLS, CDR2 YYNGEE. The CDR3 loop reads CASSVDGAGAAKLFF. The CDR3 DNA follows: TGTGCCAGCAGCGTAGACGGGGCAGGGGCCGCGAAACTGTTTTTT.

This clonotype was detected a few times. The J gene is TRBJ1-5, the V gene TRBV3-1; D gene unclear. Per the germline V gene, CDR1 is LGHDT and CDR2 is YNNKEL (reference sequence). The CDR3 is 15 residues long. The V gene lost 0 bases and the J gene lost 5 bases, with 11 bases spanning the gap. CDR3 loop: CASSQEAGGYQPQHF. CDR3 coding DNA: TGTGCCAGCAGCCAAGAGGCCGGAGGGTATCAGCCCCAGCATTTT.

This chain links TRBV6-6 with TRBJ2-1; 9 bases align to TRBD2. V shed 3 bases, J shed 10 bases, and the junction held 13 bases outside the gene matches. Per germline, CDR1 MNHNY and CDR2 SVGAGI (reference sequence). CDR3 size: 16 residues. The CDR3 DNA sequence: TGTGCCAGCAGTTATGAGGCGGGAGGGCAGTACGGGGAGCAGTTCTTC. Its translation is CASSYEAGGQYGEQFF.

CDR3 in amino acids: CASSYGGTGSFDTQYF. The CDR3 DNA reads as TGCGCCAGCAGCTACGGAGGGACAGGGTCGTTCGATACGCAGTATTTT. The rearrangement joins TRBV5-1 to TRBJ2-3, with 9 nucleotides matching TRBD1. Germline V gives CDR1 SGHRS, CDR2 YFSETQ. V dropped 3 bases and J dropped 6; count of bases not matched to a gene: 11. The CDR3 has 16 amino acids.

This clonotype has more than one count but fewer than ten. The chain links TRBV5-4 to TRBJ2-3; 7 bases are shared with TRBD2. Germline V gives CDR1 SGHNT, CDR2 YYREEE (reference sequence). V trimming: 2 bases; J trimming: 2 bases; junction bases outside the gene matches: 5. This CDR3 comprises 15 residues. CDR3 bases: TGTGCCAGCAGCTTAACAGCGGGATCCACAGATACGCAGTATTTT. Protein sequence: CASSLTAGSTDTQYF.

This clonotype was observed many times. The J gene is TRBJ2-7, the V gene TRBV27; TRBD1 agrees at 7 bases. The CDR3 is made up of 16 amino acids. Germline V gene data show CDR1 as MNHEY and CDR2 as SMNVEV (reference sequence). V was pared by 3 bases and J by 7 bases, with 15 bases of the junction left unmatched. CDR3 in amino acids: CASSFPSDRCKKEQYF. CDR3 bases: TGTGCCAGCAGTTTTCCCTCGGACAGGTGCAAGAAAGAGCAGTACTTC.

Comments on this clonotype: Since a much larger clone is just one base distant, this may be a read error. V gene TRBV19 combines with J gene TRBJ1-2; no clear D gene. The V gene lost 3 bases and the J gene lost 8 bases, with 13 bases spanning the gap. The CDR3 is 13 residues long. The germline CDR1 and CDR2 sequences are LNHDA and SQIVND (reference sequence). The CDR3 spells CASSMDPCSGYTF. CDR3 sequence (DNA): TGTGCCAGTAGTATGGACCCCTGTAGCGGCTACACCTTC.

By sample fraction, this clonotype is medium-sized. The chain couples TRBV6-5 to TRBJ1-4, with 7 positions matching TRBD1. CDR1 is MNHEY and CDR2 is SVGAGI in the germline V gene. J was trimmed by 5 bases and V by 6 bases; bases with no gene match: 6. The CDR3 spans 14 residues. The CDR3 region has the DNA TGTGCCAGCAGACTAACAGGGGACAATGAAAAACTGTTTTTT. Translation gives CASRLTGDNEKLFF.

The chain couples TRBV6-5 to TRBJ2-1, with 7 bases aligning to TRBD2. This CDR3 has 14 residues. J gave up 7 bases and V 5 bases, and 8 bases lay outside the gene matches. CDR1 MNHEY and CDR2 SVGAGI come from the germline V gene. Here the CDR3 DNA reads TGTGCCAGCAGTCAACCTCCCGGGGGGAATGAGCAGTTCTTC. Translation gives CASSQPPGGNEQFF.

This clonotype came up many times. The rearrangement links TRBV5-6 to TRBJ2-7, with a weak D call TRBD1 (5 bases). V was pared by 1 base and J by 6 bases, with 11 bases between. The germline V gene encodes CDR1 SGHDT and CDR2 YYEEEE. This CDR3 region has 13 residues. The CDR3 DNA reads as TGTGCCAGCAGCTTGTACCAGGGCGGCGAGCAGTACTTC. Its translation is CASSLYQGGEQYF.

The chain combines TRBV4-3 with TRBJ2-1; D is possibly TRBD1 (6 bases). Trimming removed 1 base from V and 10 bases from J, with 14 bases in between. Germline-derived CDR1 and CDR2 are LGHNA and YSLEER. This CDR3 spans 14 amino acids. This CDR3 is CASSQARGNREQFF. CDR3 nucleotide sequence: TGCGCCAGCAGCCAAGCCAGGGGAAATCGAGAGCAGTTCTTC.

The DNA for the CDR3 is TGTGCCAGCAGTACGGGGTGGAGCGGGAGAGCTGAGCAGTTCTTC. This encodes CASSTGWSGRAEQFF. This chain uses TRBV6-5 with TRBJ2-1, with 8 bases identical to TRBD2. This CDR3 has 15 amino acids. Germline CDR1 MNHEY, CDR2 SVGAGI. Trimming cost V 5 bases and J 9 bases; bases outside gene matches: 12.